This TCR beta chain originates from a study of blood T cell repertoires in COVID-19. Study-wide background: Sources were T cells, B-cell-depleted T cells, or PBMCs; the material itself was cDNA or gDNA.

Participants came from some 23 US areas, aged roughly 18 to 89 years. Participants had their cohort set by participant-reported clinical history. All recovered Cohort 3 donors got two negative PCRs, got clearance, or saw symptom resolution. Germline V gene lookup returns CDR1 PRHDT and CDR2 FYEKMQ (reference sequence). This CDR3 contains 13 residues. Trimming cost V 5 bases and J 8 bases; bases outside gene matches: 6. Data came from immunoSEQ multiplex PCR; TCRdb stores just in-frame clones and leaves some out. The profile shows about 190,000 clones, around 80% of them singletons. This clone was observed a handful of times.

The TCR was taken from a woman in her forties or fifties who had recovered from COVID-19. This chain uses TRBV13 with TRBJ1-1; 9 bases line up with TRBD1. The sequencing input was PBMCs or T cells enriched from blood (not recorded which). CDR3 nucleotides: TGTGCCAGCAGCCTGCACAGGGGGCAGGAAGCTTTCTTT. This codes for CASSLHRGQEAFF.